This is a list of T cell receptor beta chains from one sample in a study of T cell responses to AZD1222 COVID-19 vaccine. Method: immunoSEQ multiplex PCR; TCRdb's copy keeps in-frame clones and lacks some. The sample has about 140,000 clones, about nine tenths seen once. The sample consisted of peripheral blood, taken 28 days after the second AZD1222 dose. These receptors originate from an adult who received the AZD1222 COVID-19 vaccine. Both conserved end residues are part of each CDR3. The D gene is left open where the match is weak. Clone size is stated in some rows and not others, as once, few, many or a class when expanded.

V gene,D gene,clone size,J gene,CDR3 DNA,CDR3 protein
TRBV21-1,.,once,TRBJ2-7,TGTGCCAGCAGCAAAGAACGGGCTAGCGGGAGGAACTCCTACGAGCAGTACTTC,CASSKERASGRNSYEQYF
TRBV19,TRBD1,.,TRBJ1-2,TGTGCCAGTAACCTAGCCGGACAGGGCGGATATGGCTACACCTTC,CASNLAGQGGYGYTF
TRBV11-3,.,.,TRBJ2-3,TGTGCCAGCAGCAAAGAACGAGATACGCAGTATTTT,CASSKERDTQYF
TRBV6-5,TRBD1,.,TRBJ1-2,TGTGCCAGCAGGAGCACAGGGGGCGCATATGGCTACACCTTC,CASRSTGGAYGYTF
TRBV12-3/TRBV12-4,.,.,TRBJ1-5,TGTGCCAGCAGTTTCATTAGGGCACAGCCCCAGCATTTT,CASSFIRAQPQHF
TRBV5-4,TRBD1,.,TRBJ2-5,TGTGCCAGCAGCGGGCTGGACAGGGGGCTGGGAGAGACCCAGTACTTC,CASSGLDRGLGETQYF
TRBV29-1,.,.,TRBJ1-2,TGCAGCGTAGACACCAGGCCGCTCTATGGCTACACCTTC,CSVDTRPLYGYTF
TRBV6-2/TRBV6-3,TRBD1,.,TRBJ2-5,TGTGCCAGCAGTTACTCCCGGGACAGGGGGCTACGGGAGACCCAGTACTTC,CASSYSRDRGLRETQYF
TRBV28,TRBD1,.,TRBJ1-6,TGTGCCAGCCGAAGTAGCGGGACAGGGGCAATTTTCTATAATTCACCCCTCCACTTT,CASRSSGTGAIFYNSPLHF
TRBV6-4,.,.,TRBJ1-2,TGTGCCAGCAGTGACTCGAGCGGGGGGGACTATGGCTACACCTTC,CASSDSSGGDYGYTF
TRBV14,.,.,TRBJ1-1,TGTGCCAGCAGCCAAGATCTCGGTCTCCAGACGGAAGCTTTCTTT,CASSQDLGLQTEAFF
TRBV4-3,.,.,TRBJ1-3,TGCGCCAGCAGCCAAGTGGCCCACTCTGGAAACACCATATATTTT,CASSQVAHSGNTIYF
TRBV20-1,.,.,TRBJ2-3,TGCAGTGCTAGCCCCCTAAAACAGTATTTT,CSASPLKQYF
TRBV5-1,TRBD1,.,TRBJ1-1,TGCGCCAGCAGCAGGACAGGAGACAGTGACACTGAAGCTTTCTTT,CASSRTGDSDTEAFF
TRBV19,TRBD2,.,TRBJ2-1,TGTGCCAGTAGTATGCGAAAGCGGGAGGGCAACAATGAGCAGTTCTTC,CASSMRKREGNNEQFF
TRBV15,TRBD1,.,TRBJ1-1,TGTGCCACCAGCAGAGTCGGGACAGGGGCTTGGAACACTGAAGCTTTCTTT,CATSRVGTGAWNTEAFF
TRBV2,TRBD2,.,TRBJ2-7,TGTGCCAGCAGGGCTGTAGCGGGAGGCGGGGAGCAGTACTTC,CASRAVAGGGEQYF
TRBV28,.,.,TRBJ2-6,TGTGCCAGCAGTTTAGGCCCACCCTCTGGGGCCAACGTCCTGACTTTC,CASSLGPPSGANVLTF
TRBV7-2,.,.,TRBJ1-2,TGTGCCAGCAGCCTGGGGGGGTACTATGGCTACACCTTC,CASSLGGYYGYTF
TRBV19,.,.,TRBJ1-5,TGTGCCAGTAGTATCAGCTGGGATAGCAATCAGCCCCAGCATTTT,CASSISWDSNQPQHF
TRBV9,TRBD2,.,TRBJ2-3,TGTGCCAGCAGCACCTCCCGGGGGGAGCGGGGGGTTTGGGATACGCAGTATTTT,CASSTSRGERGVWDTQYF
TRBV2,TRBD1,.,TRBJ2-1,TGTGCCAGCAGTGATCTCGGACAGGCGCTCAATGAGCAGTTCTTC,CASSDLGQALNEQFF
TRBV29-1,.,.,TRBJ2-5,TGCAGCGCAGTACATATAGAGACCCAGTACTTC,CSAVHIETQYF
TRBV5-5,TRBD1,.,TRBJ2-3,TGTGCCAGCAGCTCGCGGACAGGGGGCCTCACAGATACGCAGTATTTT,CASSSRTGGLTDTQYF
TRBV6-6,TRBD1,.,TRBJ2-7,TGTGCCAGCATACCCGGACAGGACGCTTACGAGCAGTACTTC,CASIPGQDAYEQYF
TRBV2,.,.,TRBJ2-1,TGTGCCAGCAGTGAGGCCCCTGCCGGGGGCCAGTTCTTC,CASSEAPAGGQFF
TRBV7-8,.,.,TRBJ1-3,TGTGCCAGCAGCTTAGTGGCAGTCTCTGGAAACACCATATATTTT,CASSLVAVSGNTIYF
TRBV5-5,.,.,TRBJ1-1,TGTGCCAGCAGCTTGGACCACAGGGTTCTGAACACTGAAGCTTTCTTT,CASSLDHRVLNTEAFF
TRBV7-2,.,.,TRBJ2-6,TGTGCCAGCAGCTTAGCGGGCTCTGGGGCCAACGTCCTGACTTTC,CASSLAGSGANVLTF
TRBV29-1,TRBD2,.,TRBJ2-7,TGCAGCGTGCGGAAGCGGGAAGATTGGGGGCAGTACTTC,CSVRKREDWGQYF
TRBV4-1,.,.,TRBJ2-3,TGCGCCAGCAGCCAAGAAGGTCAGGGTACAGATACGCAGTATTTT,CASSQEGQGTDTQYF
TRBV25-1,.,.,TRBJ2-3,TGTGCCAGCAGTGAGTCGGGCGGGGGCCCAGATACGCAGTATTTT,CASSESGGGPDTQYF
TRBV5-4,.,.,TRBJ2-3,TGTGCCGTGAAAGCGGAGGGGCCTCCAGATACGCAGTATTTT,CAVKAEGPPDTQYF
TRBV19,.,.,TRBJ1-5,TGTGCCAGTAAGGTTGGGAATCAGCCCCAGCATTTT,CASKVGNQPQHF
TRBV6-5,TRBD2,.,TRBJ2-1,TGTGCCAGCAAAGACGGTAGCGGGAATGAGCAGTTCTTC,CASKDGSGNEQFF
TRBV3-1/TRBV3-2,.,once,TRBJ2-7,TGTGCCAGCAGCCAATCTCCAGGGAACTACGAGCAGTACTTC,CASSQSPGNYEQYF
TRBV11-3,.,.,TRBJ2-7,TGTGCCAGCAGCCCCCATGGGGGCGGCTACGAGCAGTACTTC,CASSPHGGGYEQYF
TRBV9,.,.,TRBJ2-1,TGTGCCAGCAGCGTAGGAGTCGTGGTTAGGTACAATGAGCAGTTCTTC,CASSVGVVVRYNEQFF
TRBV23-1,TRBD2,.,TRBJ2-7,TGCGCCAGCAGTCCCGTCCGAAGAGGACTAGCGGGAGGCCGCTTCCCCTACGAGCAGTACTTC,CASSPVRRGLAGGRFPYEQYF
TRBV6-5,.,.,TRBJ2-3,TGTGCCAGCAGTTACTGGGGGGCCACAGATACGCAGTATTTT,CASSYWGATDTQYF
TRBV7-6,.,.,TRBJ1-6,TGTGCCAGCAGCTTAGAGAGCAGGGGTAATTCACCCCTCCACTTT,CASSLESRGNSPLHF
TRBV6-5,.,.,TRBJ2-7,TGTGCCAGCGGCAGGGTTGGGTTCTACGAGCAGTACTTC,CASGRVGFYEQYF
TRBV4-3,TRBD2,.,TRBJ2-1,TGCGCCAGCAGCCAAGATCTAGCGGGGTTAGGCAATGAGCAGTTCTTC,CASSQDLAGLGNEQFF
TRBV12-5,.,.,TRBJ1-1,TGTGCTAGTGCCCTAAGGGGGGGGCTCACTGAAGCTTTCTTT,CASALRGGLTEAFF
TRBV5-4,.,.,TRBJ2-7,TGTGCCAGCAGCTCCTCCTGGGGCAGGGTCGACCTCAGCTCCTACGAGCAGTACTTC,CASSSSWGRVDLSSYEQYF
TRBV14,.,.,TRBJ1-1,TGTGCCAGCAGCCGATACAGAAACACTGAAGCTTTCTTT,CASSRYRNTEAFF